Listed below are T cell receptor beta chains from one sample, sequenced in a study of shared clonotypes between healthy human individuals. This table comes from immunoSEQ multiplex PCR, and its TCRdb copy is limited to in-frame clones, with some not included. Here the sample spans a few million clones, approximately 92% being singletons. The sample taken for sequencing was naive CD8+ T cells from PBMCs. These receptor sequences come from a man aged 18 to 35 in good health. Some clones in this sample may be carry-over from other donors' samples. CDR3s include the opening cysteine and the closing phenylalanine or tryptophan. A D gene is named only where the DNA matches it firmly. The size field is filled for only some rows; it gives once, few, many or a size class.

>TRBJ1-2|TRBV29-1|NA|NA
CSVGGEYYGYTF
TGCAGCGTTGGAGGGGAGTACTATGGCTACACCTTC
>TRBJ2-1|TRBV7-9|NA|NA
CASSYGRNEQFF
TGTGCCAGCAGCTACGGGAGAAATGAGCAGTTCTTC
>TRBJ2-5|TRBV19|NA|NA
CASSIDLRETQYF
TGTGCCAGTAGTATAGACTTGCGGGAGACCCAGTACTTC
>TRBJ2-3|TRBV6-5|NA|NA
CASSSELDTQYF
TGTGCCAGCAGTTCCGAATTAGATACGCAGTATTTT
>TRBJ1-1|TRBV5-4|NA|once
CASSGPGQPEAFF
TGTGCCAGCAGCGGCCCAGGACAGCCAGAAGCTTTCTTT
>TRBJ1-1|TRBV28|NA|NA
CASTPHGGWSEAFF
TGTGCCAGCACCCCCCACGGGGGATGGTCTGAAGCTTTCTTT
>TRBJ2-5|TRBV11-2|NA|NA
CASGTPQETQYF
TGTGCCAGTGGGACACCCCAAGAGACCCAGTACTTC
>TRBJ1-5|TRBV28|NA|NA
CASRATRKDQPQHF
TGTGCCAGCAGAGCCACGAGGAAAGATCAGCCCCAGCATTTT
>TRBJ2-1|TRBV9|NA|once
CASSLLMRDEQFF
TGTGCCAGCAGCCTTTTAATGAGGGATGAGCAGTTCTTC
>TRBJ2-7|TRBV7-9|NA|NA
CASSLVEGGWAPYEQYF
TGTGCCAGCAGCTTAGTGGAGGGAGGCTGGGCCCCCTACGAGCAGTACTTC
>TRBJ1-5|TRBV5-5|TRBD1|NA
CASSLATGGGQPQHF
TGTGCCAGCAGCCTTGCTACAGGGGGTGGACAGCCCCAGCATTTT
>TRBJ2-1|TRBV28|TRBD1|NA
CASSLMGRGLVNEQFF
TGTGCCAGCAGTTTGATGGGCAGGGGGCTAGTAAATGAGCAGTTCTTC
>TRBJ2-3|TRBV19|NA|NA
CASSISGIATDTQYF
TGTGCCAGTAGTATCTCCGGGATTGCGACAGATACGCAGTATTTT
>TRBJ1-1|TRBV28|NA|NA
CASSPLGQEAFF
TGTGCCAGCAGTCCGCTCGGCCAGGAAGCTTTCTTT
>TRBJ2-3|TRBV27|NA|NA
CASSLFRSIQGQTDTQYF
TGTGCCAGCAGTTTATTTCGGTCGATTCAGGGGCAGACAGATACGCAGTATTTT
>TRBJ2-5|TRBV7-9|NA|NA
CASCEGFGTQYF
TGTGCCAGCTGCGAGGGGTTCGGGACCCAGTACTTC
>TRBJ2-1|TRBV7-6|NA|NA
CASSRLVSSYNEQFF
TGTGCCAGCAGCCGGCTAGTGAGCTCCTACAATGAGCAGTTCTTC
>TRBJ2-1|TRBV13|TRBD1|NA
CASSSRTGDYNEQFF
TGTGCCAGCAGCTCCCGGACAGGGGACTACAATGAGCAGTTCTTC
>TRBJ2-3|TRBV16|TRBD2|NA
CASSQLREAADTQYF
TGTGCCAGCAGCCAATTGCGGGAGGCGGCAGATACGCAGTATTTT
>TRBJ2-3|TRBV28|NA|once
CASPAGLALNADTQYF
TGTGCCAGCCCGGCTGGGCTAGCTCTTAACGCAGATACGCAGTATTTT
>TRBJ1-4|TRBV9|NA|NA
CASSVESARGELGKLFF
TGTGCCAGCAGCGTAGAGAGCGCTAGGGGGGAGTTGGGGAAACTGTTTTTT
>TRBJ2-1|TRBV5-1|TRBD2|NA
CASKGDYSYNEQFF
TGCGCCAGCAAAGGGGACTACTCCTACAATGAGCAGTTCTTC
>TRBJ2-3|TRBV6-5|TRBD1|NA
CASSSDRGLADTQYF
TGTGCCAGCAGTTCGGACAGGGGGCTGGCAGATACGCAGTATTTT
>TRBJ2-7|TRBV27|TRBD1|NA
CASSFLGDRDYEQYF
TGTGCCAGCAGTTTCCTCGGGGACAGGGATTACGAGCAGTACTTC
>TRBJ1-5|TRBV19|TRBD1|NA
CASSKTQGIGNQPQHF
TGTGCCAGTAGTAAGACACAGGGGATCGGTAATCAGCCCCAGCATTTT
>TRBJ2-7|TRBV28|NA|NA
CASSLSGGTYEQYF
TGTGCCAGCAGTTTATCGGGCGGAACCTACGAGCAGTACTTC
>TRBJ1-2|TRBV15|TRBD1|NA
CATSRAKGAGYTF
TGTGCCACCAGCAGAGCTAAGGGGGCTGGCTACACCTTC
>TRBJ2-7|TRBV5-8|TRBD2|NA
CASRASGTYEQYF
TGTGCCAGCAGAGCTAGCGGAACCTACGAGCAGTACTTC
>TRBJ1-4|TRBV28|NA|NA
CATAGTYNEKLFF
TGTGCCACGGCTGGGACCTATAATGAAAAACTGTTTTTT
>TRBJ2-7|TRBV19|NA|NA
CASSMGPFYEQYF
TGTGCCAGTAGTATGGGACCCTTCTACGAGCAGTACTTC
>TRBJ1-2|TRBV28|TRBD1|NA
CASSPAQGALVYGYTF
TGTGCCAGCAGCCCCGCCCAGGGGGCTCTGGTCTATGGCTACACCTTC
>TRBJ2-5|TRBV6-6|NA|NA
CASSYRGRQETQYF
TGTGCCAGCAGTTACCGGGGCAGACAAGAGACCCAGTACTTC
>TRBJ1-1|TRBV19|NA|NA
CASSNPRGGLNTEAFF
TGTGCCAGTAGCAACCCGAGGGGAGGCTTGAACACTGAAGCTTTCTTT
>TRBJ1-1|TRBV7-9|NA|NA
CASTLSTGNEAFF
TGTGCCAGCACCCTTTCAACAGGGAACGAAGCTTTCTTT
>TRBJ2-3|TRBV30|TRBD2|NA
CASGDRRTDTQYF
TGTGCCAGCGGGGACCGACGCACAGATACGCAGTATTTT
>TRBJ2-7|TRBV7-8|TRBD2|NA
CASSLTPSGRAEEQYF
TGTGCCAGCAGCTTGACCCCTAGCGGGAGGGCCGAGGAGCAGTACTTC
>TRBJ2-3|TRBV6-5|TRBD2|NA
CASRVAGSTDTQYF
TGTGCCAGCAGGGTAGCGGGAAGCACAGATACGCAGTATTTT
>TRBJ2-5|TRBV7-9|TRBD1|NA
CASSENGTGDF
TGTGCCAGCAGCGAAAACGGGACAGGGGACTTC
>TRBJ2-7|TRBV5-1|NA|NA
CASSLGGFAYEQYF
TGCGCCAGCAGCTTGGGAGGGTTCGCCTACGAGCAGTACTTC
>TRBJ2-5|TRBV4-2|NA|once
CASSQGAGGQETQYF
TGTGCCAGCAGCCAGGGGGCGGGCGGACAAGAGACCCAGTACTTC
>TRBJ2-2|TRBV28|NA|NA
CASSMLNTGELFF
TGTGCCAGCAGTATGTTGAACACCGGGGAGCTGTTTTTT
>TRBJ2-3|TRBV9|NA|NA
CASSVVLGGGTDTQYF
TGTGCCAGCAGCGTAGTGTTGGGCGGTGGCACAGATACGCAGTATTTT
>TRBJ1-5|TRBV27|NA|once
CASSSDRRNQPQHF
TGTGCCAGCAGTTCGGACAGACGCAATCAGCCCCAGCATTTT
>TRBJ2-7|TRBV9|NA|NA
CASSVASSYEQYF
TGTGCCAGCAGCGTAGCGAGCTCCTACGAGCAGTACTTC
>TRBJ2-1|TRBV6-5|TRBD1|NA
CASTTGDEQFF
TGTGCCAGCACCACAGGGGATGAGCAGTTCTTC